A selection of T cell receptor beta chains follows, all from one sample in a study of HIV-infected children after antiretroviral therapy interruption. TCRdb re-called the 3' RACE reads with MiXCR, one entry per CDR3 protein. The sample includes more than 85,000 distinct CDR3 sequences, 6% to 8.5% of them seen just once. The sample was CD45RA+ CD4+ T cells from PBMCs, pooled from several time points, taken from a donor given antiretroviral therapy, either interrupted or continuous. All receptors derive from a pool of human donors with HIV. Each CDR3 is given with its conserved first and last residue. The order of the fields is J gene, D gene, clone size, V gene, CDR3 DNA, CDR3 protein. A D gene is named only where the DNA matches it firmly. The size of a clone is reported for some rows only, either as once, few or many, or as a class for expanded clones.

TRBJ1-2	-	many	TRBV19	TGTGCCAGTAGTACCCAGTCCGGGAGCCGGTTAAACTATGGCTACACCTTC	CASSTQSGSRLNYGYTF
TRBJ1-1	-	many	TRBV12-3/TRBV12-4	TGTGCCAGCAGTTTGACGGGGCCCCGGGTAGCTTTCTTT	CASSLTGPRVAFF
TRBJ2-3	-	-	TRBV5-1	TGCGCCAGCGCCCCCGGGGACGGCTCGCAAGATACGCAGTATTTT	CASAPGDGSQDTQYF
TRBJ1-5	-	few	TRBV5-1	TGCGCCAGCAGCCCGGGACAAAATCAGCCCCAGCATTTT	CASSPGQNQPQHF
TRBJ2-1	-	few	TRBV7-2	TGTGCCAGCAGAACTTACGCGGGGCGGAATGAGCAGTTCTTC	CASRTYAGRNEQFF
TRBJ1-2	-	many	TRBV30	TGTGCCTGGAGTGTATCTGACCTAATTAACTATGGCTACACCTTC	CAWSVSDLINYGYTF
TRBJ1-4	-	many	TRBV10-3	TGTGCCCCCGCGAAGCTTGCTAATGAAAAACTGTTTTTT	CAPAKLANEKLFF
TRBJ1-6	TRBD1	-	TRBV4-1	TGCGCCAGCAGTCACGCCTTCAGGGGGCGACCTCAATTAGCCTATAATTCACCCCTCCACTTT	CASSHAFRGRPQLAYNSPLHF
TRBJ2-2	TRBD1	many	TRBV16	TGTGCCAGCAGCCAAGATAGACAGGGTACAAACACCGGGCAGCTCTACTTT	CASSQDRQGTNTGQLYF
TRBJ2-3	TRBD1	many	TRBV28	TGTGCCAGCAGAGACAGGGCGAAACTAGATACGCAGTATTTT	CASRDRAKLDTQYF
TRBJ2-6	-	-	TRBV5-1	TGCGCCAGCAGCGGGGGAGAAGAGGAATGGAGTTCTGGGGCCAACGTCCTGACTTTC	CASSGGEEEWSSGANVLTF
TRBJ1-1	TRBD1	few	TRBV27	TGTGCCAGCAGTGACAGGGTAGCTGAAGCTTTCTTT	CASSDRVAEAFF
TRBJ2-2	-	many	TRBV10-2	TGCGCCAGCAGTGAGTCGCGATTGGTCGGGGAGCTGTTTTTT	CASSESRLVGELFF
TRBJ1-5	-	few	TRBV19	TGTGCCAGTAGTACTACAGGGTTAATCAATCAGCCCCAGCATTTT	CASSTTGLINQPQHF
TRBJ2-1	TRBD1	many	TRBV12-3/TRBV12-4	TGTGCCAGCAGCCAGGGACAGGGGCTAAGGAATGAGCAGTTCTTC	CASSQGQGLRNEQFF
TRBJ1-1	TRBD1	many	TRBV23-1	TGCGCCAGCAGGGCAGGGGGGCAGGGAAGGGGCACTGAAGCTTTCTTT	CASRAGGQGRGTEAFF
TRBJ2-4	-	many	TRBV5-1	TGCGCCAGCAGCTTCAATAGGGGATTGGGCAAAAACATTCAGTACTTC	CASSFNRGLGKNIQYF
TRBJ1-1	-	many	TRBV19	TGTGCCAGTAGTATGAGGAAGGGGATCACTGAAGCTTTCTTT	CASSMRKGITEAFF
TRBJ2-7	-	many	TRBV10-3	TGTGCCATCAGAGTGGGGACCACCTCCTACGAGCAGTACTTC	CAIRVGTTSYEQYF
TRBJ1-6	-	-	TRBV19	TGTGCCAGTAGTGCCGGGACCCAGAATTCACCCCTCCACTTT	CASSAGTQNSPLHF
TRBJ2-5	TRBD2	-	TRBV20-1	TGCAGTGCTAGACTAGCGGGGGGGGAGGAGACCCAGTACTTC	CSARLAGGEETQYF
TRBJ1-5	TRBD1	many	TRBV6-5	TGTGCCAGCAGTTACGACAGGGTCCAGCCCCAGCATTTT	CASSYDRVQPQHF
TRBJ1-1	-	many	TRBV29-1	TGCAGCGTTGTTTGGGTGAACACTGAAGCTTTCTTT	CSVVWVNTEAFF
TRBJ1-1	-	many	TRBV5-5	TGTGCCAGCAGCTTCAAGCTTCCTGGGAACACTGAAGCTTTCTTT	CASSFKLPGNTEAFF